This T cell receptor beta chain was identified during a study of lung T cells in sarcoidosis with Löfgren's syndrome (dated by TCRdb to about 2017). For the wider study: Sarcoidosis was described as a granulomatous, mainly pulmonary disease marked by CD4+ T cell accumulation in bronchoalveolar lavage fluid. The repertoire analyses concentrated on Lofgren's syndrome patients.

In its sample, this clonotype was seen many times. Its binding antigen is unknown. No much larger clone is present one base from it, and per-base qualities are unavailable. Results and caveats for the whole study, not just this receptor: Sharing of TRAV12-1 and TRBV2 CDR3 motifs among multiple Lofgren's syndrome patients was reported, suggesting public CD4+ TCR repertoires. Compared with control subjects, Lofgren's syndrome patients were reported to have TRAV12-1 and TRBV2 as the most expanded V gene segments. Analysis of alphabeta pairing showed that TRAV12-1 paired preferentially with TRBV2, and the TCRs formed by this pairing showed CDR3 homology. Recognition of a sarcoidosis-associated antigen was only suggested, and the antigen itself remained putative and was not identified.

Based on the germline V gene, the CDR1 and CDR2 sequences are MGHDK and SYGVNS. The CDR3 starts with the cysteine, ends with the phenylalanine, and has 13 residues. Just the 39-base CDR3 DNA is kept, in frame starting at base 1. V gives up 8 bases and J gives up 13 bases, and the segment between their germline ends measures 23 bases. TCRdb lists the instrument as Illumina MiSeq. In-frame beta chains were kept once TCRdb had trimmed the public reads at Q25 with fastp and called clones with MiXCR. Entries are consolidated by CDR3 protein sequence, retaining the most common genes and DNA. The sample profile shows 55,000 to 80,000 distinct CDR3 sequences; around 20% of them were found once. About 2.5% of the sample belongs to the ten largest clones.

Material: CD4+ T cells from PBMCs. This TCR derives from a human donor with sarcoidosis (Löfgren's syndrome or another form), or a control subject (not recorded which). The receptor chain draws on TRBV25-1 and TRBJ1-2, with TRBD1 perhaps the D gene, on 6 matching bases. The sequence in DNA is TGTGCCAGCGGGAAGGACAGTTATCCAAGGGGCACCTTC. Its protein is CASGKDSYPRGTF.